One and the same sample provided the 6 T cell receptor beta chains below, sequenced in a study of blood T cell repertoires in COVID-19. TCRdb's table, derived via immunoSEQ multiplex PCR, lists solely in-frame clones and lacks some. In the table there are under 200,000 clones, 76% of which are singletons. Material for sequencing was peripheral blood. The receptor source for this set is a woman over 75 with acute or convalescent COVID-19.

V is TRBV7-2 and J is TRBJ2-7; no clear D. The CDR3 consists of 14 residues. V lost 5 bases and J 0 bases, leaving 11 bases between the germline ends. Germline V lookup: CDR1 SGHTA, CDR2 FQGNSA. The CDR3 loop is CASSQAFPSYEQYF. CDR3 in DNA: TGTGCCAGCAGCCAAGCTTTCCCCTCCTACGAGCAGTACTTC.

The genes are TRBV19 and TRBJ1-5; perhaps TRBD1 as D (6 bases). Germline assignment: CDR1 LNHDA and CDR2 SQIVND (reference sequence). This CDR3 comprises 14 residues. The germline V and J ends were trimmed by 7 bases and 7 bases, with 17 bases remaining between them. CDR3 amino acids: CASKEQQGPQPQHF. CDR3 sequence (DNA): TGTGCCAGTAAGGAGCAACAGGGTCCCCAGCCCCAGCATTTT.

The table lists this clone with a few counts. The same CDR3 also results from other DNA sequences found in this sample. This CDR3 is CASSLAAASYEQYF. CDR3 in DNA: TGCGCCAGCAGCTTGGCAGCGGCCTCCTACGAGCAGTACTTC. The chain joins TRBV5-1 to TRBJ2-7, with D tentatively TRBD2 (5 bases). Trimming stripped 0 bases from V and 0 bases from J, with 7 bases between. CDR3 length: 14 residues. Germline assignment: CDR1 SGHRS and CDR2 YFSETQ. The complete variable domain, with remaining parts taken from reference TRBV5-1 and TRBJ2-7, reads KAGVTQTPRYLIKTRGQQVTLSCSPISGHRSVSWYQQTPGQGLQFLFEYFSETQRNKGNFPGRFSGRQFSNSRSEMNVSTLELGDSALYLCASSLAAASYEQYFGPGTRLTVT.

This chain joins TRBV6-5 and TRBJ1-1, with 8 nucleotides matching TRBD1. Looked up from germline, CDR1 is MNHEY and CDR2 is SVGAGI. The V segment lost 3 bases and the J segment 4 bases; nucleotides outside the gene matches: 7. The CDR3 has 15 amino acids. As DNA, the CDR3 is TGTGCCAGCAGTTATCAGGGGGCAAGAGGCACTGAAGCTTTCTTT. It yields the protein CASSYQGARGTEAFF.

V gene TRBV19 combines with J gene TRBJ2-3, with 11 bases identical to TRBD2. This CDR3 is built from 15 residues. Germline CDR1 reads LNHDA; CDR2 reads SQIVND (reference sequence). V lost 5 bases to trimming and J lost 4 bases; unmatched junction nucleotides: 5. In nucleotides, the CDR3 is TGTGCCAGTAGTGTACTAGCGGGGGACGCAGATACGCAGTATTTT. Protein sequence: CASSVLAGDADTQYF.

This clone came up once. This chain joins TRBV5-1 and TRBJ2-1; 14 nucleotides match TRBD2. The CDR3 extends over 16 amino acids. V gave up 0 bases and J gave up 7 bases; unmatched junction bases: 3. Germline CDR1 reads SGHRS; CDR2 reads YFSETQ. The CDR3 reads CASSLDGTSGGNEQFF. CDR3 nucleotide sequence: TGCGCCAGCAGCTTGGATGGGACTAGCGGGGGTAATGAGCAGTTCTTC.